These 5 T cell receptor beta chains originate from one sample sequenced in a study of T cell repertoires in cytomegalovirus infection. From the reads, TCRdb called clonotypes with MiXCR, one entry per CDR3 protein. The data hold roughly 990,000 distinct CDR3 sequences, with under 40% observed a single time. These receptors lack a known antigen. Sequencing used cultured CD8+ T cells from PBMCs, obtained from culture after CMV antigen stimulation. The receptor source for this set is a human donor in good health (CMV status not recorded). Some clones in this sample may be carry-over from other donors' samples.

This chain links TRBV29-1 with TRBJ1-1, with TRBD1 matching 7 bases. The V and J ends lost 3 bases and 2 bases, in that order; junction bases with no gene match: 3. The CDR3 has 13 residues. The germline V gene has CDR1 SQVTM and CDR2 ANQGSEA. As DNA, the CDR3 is TGCAGCGTTGATACAGGGGCTAACACTGAAGCTTTCTTT. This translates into CSVDTGANTEAFF.

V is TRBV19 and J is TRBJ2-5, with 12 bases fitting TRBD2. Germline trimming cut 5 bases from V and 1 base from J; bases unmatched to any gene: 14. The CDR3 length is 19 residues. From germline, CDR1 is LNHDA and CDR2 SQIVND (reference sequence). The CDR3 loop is CASSSDWTSGVHAQETQYF. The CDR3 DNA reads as TGTGCCAGTAGTTCGGACTGGACTAGCGGGGTTCACGCCCAAGAGACCCAGTACTTC.

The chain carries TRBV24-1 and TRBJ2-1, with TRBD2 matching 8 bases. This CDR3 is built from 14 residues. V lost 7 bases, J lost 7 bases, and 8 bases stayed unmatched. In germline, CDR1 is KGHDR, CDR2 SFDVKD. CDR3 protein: CATSARGGMNEQFF. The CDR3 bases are TGTGCCACCAGCGCTCGGGGGGGCATGAATGAGCAGTTCTTC.

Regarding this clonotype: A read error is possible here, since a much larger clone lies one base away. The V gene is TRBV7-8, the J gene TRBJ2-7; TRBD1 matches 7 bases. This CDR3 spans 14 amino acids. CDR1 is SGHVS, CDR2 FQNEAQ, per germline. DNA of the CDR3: TGTGTCAGCAGCCCGGGACAGAGATTCTACGAGCAGTACGTC. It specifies CVSSPGQRFYEQYV.

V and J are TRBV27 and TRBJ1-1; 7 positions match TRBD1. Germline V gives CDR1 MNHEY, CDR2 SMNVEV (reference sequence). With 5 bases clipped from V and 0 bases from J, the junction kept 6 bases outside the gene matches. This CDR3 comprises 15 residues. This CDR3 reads CASSDWDSLNTEAFF. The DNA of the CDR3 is TGTGCCAGCAGTGATTGGGACAGCCTGAACACTGAAGCTTTCTTT.